The entry below describes one T cell receptor (beta chain). The record originates from a study of cytomegalovirus exposure and HLA in healthy donors. Researchers ran the PCR with 60 Vbeta and 13 Jbeta primers. TCRdb's copy holds only in-frame clones and misses some; the assay was immunoSEQ multiplex PCR. The data contain roughly 100,000 clones, 13% to 15% of them seen just once; the ten biggest clones take up over 0.8%. Germline trimming cut 4 bases from V and 7 bases from J; bases unmatched to any gene: 4. Germline lookup yields CDR1 SGHNT and CDR2 YYREEE (reference sequence). The CDR3 is 13 amino acids.

Source material: PBMCs. The rearrangement uses TRBV5-4 and TRBJ1-2; 10 bases are a match to TRBD1. This clonotype was sampled from a female donor in good health and CMV-seronegative. The CDR3 DNA sequence: TGTGCCAGCAGCGGGGACAGGGGATTTGGCTACACCTTC. As protein: CASSGDRGFGYTF.